Following are 29 T cell receptor beta chains from one sample sequenced in a study of T-cell memory formation after mild COVID-19. MiXCR, applied by TCRdb to the 5' RACE reads, yields one record per CDR3 protein. The sample records about 410,000 distinct CDR3 sequences, 18% being singletons. Source material: PBMCs or a T cell subset sorted from them (not recorded which). The receptors originated from a man aged 18 to 29 who had mild COVID-19 (a few samples of this study predate the infection). Cell type and time point are not known.

The rearrangement links TRBV5-1 to TRBJ1-6; unclear D gene. Trimming removed 0 bases at V and 8 bases at J, with 12 bases between. CDR1 SGHRS and CDR2 YFSETQ come from the germline V gene. The CDR3 runs to 15 residues. CDR3 coding DNA: TGCGCCAGCAGCTTGGCCCCGGTACCAGATTCACCCCTCCACTTT. Translation gives CASSLAPVPDSPLHF.

The chain has TRBV11-2 and TRBJ2-4, with D tentatively TRBD2 (6 bases). The CDR3 length is 14 residues. V was shortened by 8 bases and J by 5 bases, with 16 bases between the two germline ends. Looked up from germline, CDR1 is SGHAT and CDR2 is FQNNGV. This chain's CDR3 is CASQMGGVENIQYF. The CDR3 region has the DNA TGTGCCAGCCAGATGGGCGGGGTGGAAAACATTCAGTACTTC.

This clonotype was counted between two and nine times. The chain has TRBV2 and TRBJ2-4; D remains unclear. This CDR3 spans 13 amino acids. Germline CDR1 SNHLY, CDR2 FYNNEI. Trimming removed 6 bases from V and 3 bases from J, with 9 bases in between. In DNA, the CDR3 is TGTGCCAGCAGCAGCAACGGCAAAAACATTCAGTACTTC. Amino acid sequence: CASSSNGKNIQYF.

This rearrangement joins TRBV7-2 to TRBJ2-5; D gene ambiguous. This CDR3 spans 14 amino acids. The V end was cut by 2 bases, the J end by 5 bases, with 12 bases between. Germline V gives CDR1 SGHTA, CDR2 FQGNSA. This CDR3 reads CASSLLGPGETQYF. The CDR3 DNA sequence: TGTGCCAGCAGCTTATTAGGGCCCGGGGAGACCCAGTACTTC.

This clonotype occurred a few times. This chain uses TRBV4-3 with TRBJ1-1, with D perhaps matching TRBD1 (5 bases). Germline V CDR1 and CDR2: LGHNA, YSLEER. Trimming shortened V by 0 bases and J by 1 base, and 12 bases separated the two germline ends. The CDR3 has 16 residues. The CDR3 DNA reads TGCGCCAGCAGCCAAGATAGTACGACAGCGAACACTGAAGCTTTCTTT. Translated, it gives CASSQDSTTANTEAFF.

This clonotype was seen a few times. This sequence joins TRBV9 and TRBJ2-1; D gene uncertain. Germline CDR1 reads SGDLS; CDR2 reads YYNGEE. This CDR3 is 11 amino acids long. V lost 0 bases to trimming and J lost 10 bases, with 5 bases between them. CDR3 in amino acids: CASSVGLEQFF. CDR3 bases: TGTGCCAGCAGCGTAGGGTTGGAGCAGTTCTTC.

This clonotype was seen a handful of times. V is TRBV27 and J is TRBJ1-2, with D possibly being TRBD1 (5 bases). The ends were cut back, 2 bases at V and 6 bases at J, with 7 bases in the middle. Germline CDR1 reads MNHEY; CDR2 reads SMNVEV (reference sequence). CDR3 size: 12 residues. CDR3 nucleotides: TGTGCCAGCAGTTTAGACAGACATGGCTACACCTTC. Amino acids: CASSLDRHGYTF.

This clonotype was seen a handful of times. This chain links TRBV5-1 with TRBJ2-3; unclear D gene. The length of the CDR3 is 13 residues. Germline V lookup: CDR1 SGHRS, CDR2 YFSETQ. V shed 4 bases and J shed 3 bases, with 9 bases lying between them. The CDR3, as DNA: TGCGCCAGCAGCGCCGACCATACAGATACGCAGTATTTT. Translation gives CASSADHTDTQYF.

This chain links TRBV20-1 with TRBJ1-2, with TRBD1 identical over 10 bases. V trimming: 3 bases; J trimming: 8 bases; junction bases outside the gene matches: 9. Germline lookup yields CDR1 DFQATT and CDR2 SNEGSKA (reference sequence). The CDR3 sequence is 14 residues long. CDR3 sequence (DNA): TGCAGTGCTAGTTCCGGGACAGGGGACGGAGGCTACACCTTC. It is translated as CSASSGTGDGGYTF.

In this sample, this clonotype turned up a few times. The chain uses TRBV7-3 and TRBJ2-3; TRBD1 aligns across 7 bases. The CDR3 spans 14 residues. Germline trimming cut 5 bases from V and 6 bases from J; bases unmatched to any gene: 8. Germline V lookup: CDR1 SGHTA, CDR2 FQGTGA. The CDR3: CASSDRVDSDTQYF. Here the CDR3 DNA reads TGTGCCAGCAGCGACAGGGTGGATTCGGATACGCAGTATTTT.

In its sample, this clonotype was seen once. The chain joins TRBV7-8 to TRBJ2-1, with D possibly being TRBD1 (5 bases). The CDR3 contains 16 residues. V was clipped by 0 bases and J by 8 bases, with 17 bases between them. Per the germline V gene, CDR1 is SGHVS and CDR2 is FQNEAQ. The CDR3 reads CASSLAVAGPPDEQFF. The DNA for the CDR3 is TGTGCCAGCAGCTTAGCAGTGGCAGGGCCCCCCGATGAGCAGTTCTTC.

This clonotype was counted between two and nine times. The chain employs TRBV6-5 and TRBJ2-5; 8 bases match TRBD2. The CDR3 extends over 14 amino acids. The germline CDR1 and CDR2 sequences are MNHEY and SVGAGI. The junction had 8 bases not matched to a gene; V was cut back by 7 bases and J by 4 bases. CDR3 loop: CASTHGGGIETQYF. CDR3 bases: TGTGCCAGCACCCACGGGGGGGGCATAGAGACCCAGTACTTC.

The J gene is TRBJ1-1, the V gene TRBV27, with 9 bases that match TRBD1. V gave up 5 bases and J gave up 0 bases; unmatched junction bases: 1. Germline CDR1 reads MNHEY; CDR2 reads SMNVEV (reference sequence). The CDR3 has 14 amino acids. In DNA form, the CDR3 reads TGTGCCAGCAGTGGGACAGGGATGAACACTGAAGCTTTCTTT. Its translation is CASSGTGMNTEAFF.

This clonotype turned up a few times. The V gene is TRBV6-2 or TRBV6-3, the J gene TRBJ2-3, with D perhaps matching TRBD2 (5 bases). With 4 bases removed from V and 5 bases from J, the gap between germline ends came to 10 bases. This CDR3 has 13 amino acids. CDR1 is MNHEY and CDR2 is SVGEGT in the germline V gene. CDR3 DNA: TGTGCCAGCAGTTCGGGGAACCAAGATACGCAGTATTTT. It is translated as CASSSGNQDTQYF.

The chain has TRBV7-6 and TRBJ2-1, with a tentative D call TRBD1 (7 bases). Trimming took 5 bases from V and 6 from J, leaving 14 bases between them. The CDR3 has 14 residues. The germline CDR1 and CDR2 sequences are SGHVS and FNYEAQ. CDR3 sequence reads: CASSARQGLNEQFF. The CDR3 DNA reads as TGTGCCAGCAGCGCCCGACAGGGACTCAATGAGCAGTTCTTC.

The V call is TRBV25-1, the J call TRBJ2-3, with no clear D. The V gene's germline CDR1 is MGHDK and CDR2 SYGVNS. This CDR3 has 16 amino acids. V was trimmed by 1 base and J by 0 bases, leaving 11 bases between them. The CDR3 loop is CASSEWGRTSTDTQYF. The CDR3 nucleotides read TGTGCCAGCAGTGAATGGGGTCGTACTAGCACAGATACGCAGTATTTT.

V and J are TRBV27 and TRBJ2-2, with 7 bases that match TRBD1. V trimming: 6 bases; J trimming: 5 bases; junction bases outside the gene matches: 3. Per the germline V gene, CDR1 is MNHEY and CDR2 is SMNVEV (reference sequence). The CDR3 extends over 13 amino acids. CDR3 loop: CASRRQGTGELFF. CDR3 sequence (DNA): TGTGCCAGCAGAAGACAGGGTACCGGGGAGCTGTTTTTT.

The chain recombines TRBV12-3 or TRBV12-4 with TRBJ2-4, with D perhaps matching TRBD1 or TRBD2 (6 bases each). Trimming cost V 6 bases and J 2 bases, with 17 bases left between them. This CDR3 is built from 16 residues. The CDR3 DNA follows: TGTGCCAGCAGCCAAGAGGGGGGTATAACCAAAAACATTCAGTACTTC. Its translation is CASSQEGGITKNIQYF.

The gene calls are TRBV2 and TRBJ2-6; D is undetermined. Trimming shortened V by 6 bases and J by 0 bases, and 12 bases separated the two germline ends. Germline V gene sequence: CDR1 SNHLY, CDR2 FYNNEI. The CDR3 has 16 residues. The CDR3: CASSSSGSSGANVLTF. Here the CDR3 DNA reads TGTGCCAGCAGCAGTTCAGGTAGCTCTGGGGCCAACGTCCTGACTTTC.

This chain joins TRBV20-1 and TRBJ2-1; D not resolved. CDR1 is DFQATT, CDR2 SNEGSKA, per germline (reference sequence). V was pared by 6 bases and J by 6 bases, with 9 bases between. The CDR3 runs to 11 residues. CDR3 nucleotides: TGCAGTGCCACCCAACTCAATGAGCAGTTCTTC. Translating gives CSATQLNEQFF.

The chain couples TRBV12-3 or TRBV12-4 to TRBJ1-2; the D is unclear. The CDR3 length is 13 residues. Trimming removed 3 bases at V and 7 bases at J, with 12 bases between. CDR3 sequence reads: CASSLLVRSGYTF. CDR3 DNA: TGTGCCAGCAGTTTGTTGGTACGGAGTGGCTACACCTTC.

There are a few counts of this clonotype. The V and J genes are TRBV4-1 and TRBJ1-1, with D maybe TRBD1 (6 bases). Germline V gene data show CDR1 as MGHRA and CDR2 as YSYEKL. V was pared by 1 base and J by 5 bases, with 8 bases between. The CDR3 consists of 13 residues. DNA for the CDR3: TGCGCCAGCAGCCAAGGAACAGGGACTGAAGCTTTCTTT. It is translated as CASSQGTGTEAFF.

This chain joins TRBV7-2 and TRBJ2-7; TRBD1 might be the D (7 bases). The CDR3 contains 17 residues. Germline CDR1 and CDR2: SGHTA and FQGNSA. V was cut by 0 bases and J by 2 bases, with 17 bases left in between. CDR3 sequence: CASSLAGWRDRAYEQYF. CDR3 DNA sequence: TGTGCCAGCAGCTTAGCGGGGTGGCGGGACAGAGCCTACGAGCAGTACTTC.

CDR3 loop: CASSLLSGVVDEQYF. The CDR3 nucleotides are TGCGCCAGCAGCTTGCTATCCGGGGTCGTCGACGAGCAGTACTTC. V is TRBV5-1 and J is TRBJ2-7; tentative D call: TRBD2 (5 bases). Trimming stripped 1 base from V and 5 bases from J, with 16 bases between. The CDR3 runs to 15 residues. From germline, CDR1 is SGHRS and CDR2 YFSETQ.

The chain recombines TRBV18 with TRBJ2-7; D may be TRBD2 (6 bases). In germline, CDR1 is KGHSH, CDR2 LQKENI. The CDR3 has 15 residues. V was trimmed by 3 bases and J by 4 bases, leaving 16 bases between them. This CDR3 reads CASSPPGSGVYEQYV. The CDR3 DNA is TGTGCCAGCTCACCCCCGGGTTCGGGGGTTTACGAGCAGTACGTC.

The chain has TRBV4-1 and TRBJ1-6; D is possibly TRBD1 (6 bases). V was trimmed by 0 bases and J by 10 bases, leaving 16 bases between them. Germline V gene lookup returns CDR1 MGHRA and CDR2 YSYEKL. This CDR3 contains 16 residues. The chain's CDR3 is CASSQEEGDIRSPLHF. Here the CDR3 DNA reads TGCGCCAGCAGCCAAGAAGAGGGGGATATCCGCTCACCCCTCCACTTT.

The genes are TRBV11-2 and TRBJ2-1; D gene uncertain. This CDR3 comprises 16 residues. Between the trimmed V and J ends, which lost 5 bases and 1 base, there was a span of 15 bases. The germline CDR1 and CDR2 sequences are SGHAT and FQNNGV. DNA for the CDR3: TGTGCCAGCAGCCCCTTGGTGGGCAGGTCCTACAATGAGCAGTTCTTC. This translates into CASSPLVGRSYNEQFF.

This chain links TRBV5-1 with TRBJ1-1; unclear D gene. Per germline, CDR1 SGHRS and CDR2 YFSETQ. The CDR3 loop spans 14 amino acids. Trimming removed 4 bases from V and 0 bases from J, with 10 bases in between. The CDR3 reads CASSEGFVNTEAFF. The CDR3 coding sequence is TGCGCCAGCAGCGAGGGATTTGTGAACACTGAAGCTTTCTTT.

This clonotype has more than one count but fewer than ten. The chain employs TRBV6-5 and TRBJ2-1; 9 bases fit TRBD2. V shed 6 bases, J shed 4 bases, and the junction held 7 bases outside the gene matches. This CDR3 has 15 amino acids. The V gene's germline CDR1 is MNHEY and CDR2 SVGAGI. The CDR3 DNA sequence: TGTGCCAGCAGAGGAGCGGGGGGAGCTTACAATGAGCAGTTCTTC. As protein: CASRGAGGAYNEQFF.